Below are 31 T cell receptor beta chains sequenced from a single sample in a study of T cells after yellow fever vaccination. One entry per CDR3 protein, called by TCRdb with MiXCR from the 5' RACE reads. The table shows approximately 610,000 distinct CDR3 sequences, with less than 20% occurring only once. Material: PBMCs, obtained more than 4 days after the first yellow fever vaccination. The receptors here all came from a young man who received the YFV17D yellow fever vaccine.

A few counts support this clonotype. This sequence joins TRBV6-1 and TRBJ1-6, with 7 nucleotides matching TRBD1. Germline V gives CDR1 MNHNS, CDR2 SASEGT. V shed 6 bases and J 2 bases; nucleotides not matched to a gene: 7. The CDR3 consists of 16 residues. The CDR3 reads CASSQTGEAYNSPLHF. CDR3 in DNA: TGTGCCAGCAGCCAAACAGGGGAGGCCTATAATTCACCCCTCCACTTT.

The chain joins TRBV5-1 to TRBJ1-6; no reliable D call. The CDR3 extends over 14 amino acids. CDR1 SGHRS and CDR2 YFSETQ come from the germline V gene. Trimming shortened V by 4 bases and J by 7 bases, and 12 bases separated the two germline ends. The CDR3 spells CASSPSGDNSPLHF. The CDR3 DNA sequence: TGCGCCAGCAGCCCGAGCGGTGACAATTCACCCCTCCACTTT.

The chain employs TRBV18 and TRBJ1-1, with TRBD1 identical over 7 bases. Germline trimming cut 8 bases from V and 3 bases from J; bases unmatched to any gene: 6. There are 13 residues in the CDR3. Germline V gene data show CDR1 as KGHSH and CDR2 as LQKENI. CDR3 residues: CASGTQGYTEAFF. CDR3 sequence (DNA): TGTGCCAGCGGAACACAGGGGTACACTGAAGCTTTCTTT.

With respect to this clonotype: An end of the junction differs from the germline gene, which may be a read error. The chain carries TRBV30 and TRBJ2-3; no clear D gene. CDR3 length: 14 amino acids. Per germline, CDR1 GTSNPN and CDR2 SVGIG (reference sequence). CDR3: CAWRMRRNTDMQYF. In DNA, the CDR3 is TGTGCCTGGAGAATGAGGCGGAACACAGATATGCAGTATTTT.

The J gene is TRBJ1-1, the V gene TRBV20-1; D not certain. The CDR3 totals 13 residues. Germline V gene data show CDR1 as DFQATT and CDR2 as SNEGSKA (reference sequence). The germline V and J ends were trimmed by 6 bases and 0 bases, with 11 bases remaining between them. Here the CDR3 reads CSAPTIMNTEAFF. As DNA, the CDR3 is TGCAGTGCGCCAACTATCATGAACACTGAAGCTTTCTTT.

V gene TRBV6-1 combines with J gene TRBJ1-2, with TRBD1 matching over 7 bases. Germline values: CDR1 MNHNS, CDR2 SASEGT. Trimming took 6 bases from V and 2 from J; bases not matched to a gene: 15. This CDR3 comprises 17 residues. The CDR3 reads CASSQYTTGIENYGYTF. The CDR3 nucleotides are TGTGCCAGCAGCCAGTATACGACAGGGATCGAAAACTATGGCTACACCTTC.

This chain uses TRBV7-2 with TRBJ2-3; TRBD1 aligns across 8 bases. The trim removed 6 bases at V and 13 bases at J, leaving 9 bases unmatched. The V gene's germline CDR1 is SGHTA and CDR2 FQGNSA. The CDR3 is 12 residues long. The CDR3: CASSYYDRGEYF. The CDR3 region has the DNA TGTGCCAGCAGTTATTATGACAGGGGCGAGTATTTT. The variable domain in full, with the rest retrieved from reference TRBV7-2 and TRBJ2-3, is GAGVSQSPSNKVTEKGKDVELRCDPISGHTALYWYRQSLGQGLEFLIYFQGNSAPDKSGLPSDRFSAERTGGSVSTLTIQRTQQEDSAVYLCASSYYDRGEYFGPGTRLTVL.

The gene calls are TRBV11-2 and TRBJ2-5; the D is unclear. The CDR3 runs to 14 residues. Trimming cost V 1 base and J 3 bases, with 9 bases left between them. Germline V gene lookup returns CDR1 SGHAT and CDR2 FQNNGV. This CDR3 is CASSLGAREETQYF. The CDR3 coding sequence is TGTGCCAGCAGCTTAGGAGCTCGGGAAGAGACCCAGTACTTC.

This clonotype showed up just a few times. This chain joins TRBV12-3 or TRBV12-4 and TRBJ2-5; D is uncertain. The CDR3 is made up of 13 amino acids. The V gene lost 5 bases and the J gene lost 4 bases, with 11 bases spanning the gap. CDR3 sequence: CASSLGKGETQYF. CDR3 coding DNA: TGTGCCAGCAGTCTCGGAAAGGGAGAGACCCAGTACTTC.

There are a few counts of this clonotype. V gene TRBV11-2 combines with J gene TRBJ2-1, with TRBD2 matching 7 bases. The CDR3 consists of 17 residues. CDR1 and CDR2 from the germline V gene are SGHAT and FQNNGV. V shed 5 bases, J shed 2 bases, and the junction held 12 bases outside the gene matches. The CDR3 nucleotides read TGTGCCAGCAGCCCCAAGCTGTCGGGGGGTCCCTACAATGAGCAGTTCTTC. Its protein is CASSPKLSGGPYNEQFF.

This clonotype was detected ten times or more. The gene calls are TRBV12-3 or TRBV12-4 and TRBJ1-1; 9 bases are a match to TRBD1. CDR3 length: 15 amino acids. With V trimmed by 4 bases and J by 3 bases, 6 bases remained unmatched. CDR3 region: CASSSTGGRYTEAFF. DNA for the CDR3: TGTGCCAGCAGTTCCACAGGGGGCCGATACACTGAAGCTTTCTTT.

This clonotype was counted only a few times. The rearrangement links TRBV7-9 to TRBJ2-5; D is ambiguous. The CDR3 sequence is 14 residues long. Per the germline V gene, CDR1 is SEHNR and CDR2 is FQNEAQ (reference sequence). With 0 bases removed from V and 6 bases from J, the gap between germline ends came to 11 bases. In DNA, the CDR3 is TGTGCCAGCAGCTTAGCGCAGGTTACAAAGACCCAGTACTTC. It translates to CASSLAQVTKTQYF.

This clonotype was recorded a few times. The chain joins TRBV6-2 or TRBV6-3 to TRBJ2-1, with 11 bases matching TRBD1. Trimming at V came to 1 base and at J to 3 bases, leaving 2 bases not matched to a gene. The CDR3 has 16 amino acids. Germline-derived CDR1 and CDR2 are MNHEY and SVGEGT. The CDR3 loop is CASSYWDRGNYNEQFF. For the CDR3, the DNA is TGTGCCAGCAGTTACTGGGACAGGGGGAACTACAATGAGCAGTTCTTC.

The CDR3 bases are TGTGCCAGCACCCCACGGGCGGGGGGAGCACAAGAGACCCAGTACTTC. This translates into CASTPRAGGAQETQYF. The chain joins TRBV6-1 to TRBJ2-5; the match to TRBD2 covers 8 bases. CDR1 is MNHNS and CDR2 is SASEGT in the germline V gene. The CDR3 extends over 16 amino acids. After removal of 7 bases from V and 2 bases from J, the junction contained 12 bases not matched to a gene.

The chain links TRBV5-1 to TRBJ1-4; D may be TRBD1 (5 bases). Per germline, CDR1 SGHRS and CDR2 YFSETQ. The CDR3 contains 13 residues. With 0 bases removed from V and 11 bases from J, the gap between germline ends came to 11 bases. CDR3 protein: CASSLVPGEKLFF. The CDR3 DNA reads as TGCGCCAGCAGCTTGGTGCCGGGGGAGAAACTGTTTTTT.

This clonotype was counted a single time. This chain joins TRBV7-2 and TRBJ2-3; TRBD2 matches 7 bases. The CDR3 extends over 16 amino acids. The ends lost 4 bases at V and 1 base at J; junction bases unmatched: 8. Looked up from germline, CDR1 is SGHTA and CDR2 is FQGNSA. CDR3 sequence reads: CASSSPRSGGTDTQYF. The CDR3 nucleotides are TGTGCCAGCAGCTCGCCCCGGAGCGGGGGCACAGATACGCAGTATTTT. Full variable domain (remainder filled in from reference TRBV7-2 and TRBJ2-3): GAGVSQSPSNKVTEKGKDVELRCDPISGHTALYWYRQSLGQGLEFLIYFQGNSAPDKSGLPSDRFSAERTGGSVSTLTIQRTQQEDSAVYLCASSSPRSGGTDTQYFGPGTRLTVL.

This clonotype was detected only a few times. This chain links TRBV5-8 with TRBJ2-5; D possibly corresponds to TRBD1 (6 bases). CDR3 length: 15 amino acids. Germline assignment: CDR1 SGHTS and CDR2 YDEGEE. The V end was cut by 0 bases, the J end by 3 bases, with 12 bases between. In DNA form, the CDR3 reads TGTGCCAGCAGCTTGGGACAGGTTAACGAAGAGACCCAGTACTTC. As protein: CASSLGQVNEETQYF.

V and J are TRBV27 and TRBJ1-1, with a possible D match to TRBD1 (6 bases). Germline CDR1 is MNHEY and CDR2 is SMNVEV (reference sequence). Trimming removed 4 bases from V and 11 bases from J, with 20 bases in between. CDR3 size: 14 residues. CDR3 region: CASSSPLLGDKAFF. In DNA form, the CDR3 reads TGTGCCAGCAGTTCCCCTTTGTTGGGGGACAAGGCTTTCTTT.

CDR3 amino acids: CSAAEFRDTQYF. Written as DNA, the CDR3 is TGCAGTGCTGCGGAATTCCGGGATACGCAGTATTTT. The chain has TRBV20-1 and TRBJ2-3; D is ambiguous. Trimming took 5 bases from V and 6 from J, leaving 12 bases between them. Germline V CDR1 and CDR2: DFQATT, SNEGSKA (reference sequence). This CDR3 spans 12 amino acids.

V gene TRBV5-1 combines with J gene TRBJ2-5; D tentatively reads TRBD1 or TRBD2 (5 bases each). CDR3 length equals 15 residues. Germline lookup yields CDR1 SGHRS and CDR2 YFSETQ. The V end was cut by 0 bases, the J end by 4 bases, with 13 bases between. In nucleotides, the CDR3 is TGCGCCAGCAGCTTGGAGGGCCCGGGGCTAGAGACCCAGTACTTC. It yields the protein CASSLEGPGLETQYF.

The sample holds a few counts of this clonotype. This chain uses TRBV4-1 with TRBJ1-6; 10 bases map to TRBD1. V gave up 1 base and J gave up 6 bases; unmatched junction bases: 0. Germline V lookup: CDR1 MGHRA, CDR2 YSYEKL. CDR3 size: 15 residues. The CDR3 DNA reads as TGCGCCAGCAGCCAAGGGGACAGGGGTAATTCACCCCTCCACTTT. Its translation is CASSQGDRGNSPLHF.

This clonotype was seen only a few times. The rearrangement links TRBV4-1 to TRBJ2-7; 11 bases line up with TRBD2. The CDR3 is made up of 15 amino acids. V was pared by 1 base and J by 6 bases, with 5 bases of the junction left unmatched. Per germline, CDR1 MGHRA and CDR2 YSYEKL. The CDR3 sequence: CASSQAPGTSGEQYV. Written as DNA, the CDR3 is TGCGCCAGCAGCCAAGCCCCTGGGACTAGCGGCGAGCAGTACGTC.

This clonotype was found a few times. The DNA for the CDR3 is TGTGCCAGCAGCTTAATTTTACTATCCGGGCCTAGGCAGTTCTTC. This gives the protein CASSLILLSGPRQFF. The chain has TRBV7-9 and TRBJ2-1; D gene unclear. V dropped 2 bases and J dropped 12 bases, with 20 bases sitting between them. The CDR3 totals 15 residues. Germline V gene lookup returns CDR1 SEHNR and CDR2 FQNEAQ (reference sequence).

This chain links TRBV7-2 with TRBJ2-1; maybe TRBD2 (5 bases). CDR1 SGHTA and CDR2 FQGNSA come from the germline V gene. The CDR3 consists of 14 residues. V was clipped by 4 bases and J by 5 bases, with 12 bases between them. CDR3 loop: CASSSRGQHNEQFF. The CDR3 bases are TGTGCCAGCAGCTCCCGAGGGCAGCACAATGAGCAGTTCTTC.

V usage is TRBV7-9 and J usage is TRBJ2-7; 8 nucleotides match TRBD1. The V gene end was trimmed by 3 bases and the J gene end by 5 bases; junction bases not matched to a gene: 3. CDR1 and CDR2 from the germline V gene are SEHNR and FQNEAQ (reference sequence). The CDR3 length is 13 residues. CDR3 coding DNA: TGTGCCAGCAGCTTTATGACAGGGGACGAGCAGTACTTC. Translated: CASSFMTGDEQYF.

V gene TRBV27 combines with J gene TRBJ1-6, with 8 bases that match TRBD1. The germline V gene encodes CDR1 MNHEY and CDR2 SMNVEV (reference sequence). After removal of 5 bases from V and 12 bases from J, the junction contained 15 bases not matched to a gene. CDR3 length: 16 residues. CDR3 nucleotide sequence: TGTGCCAGCAGTCGAGTGCAAACAGGGGGACTCGGACCCCTCCACTTT. Protein sequence: CASSRVQTGGLGPLHF.

This chain connects TRBV12-3 or TRBV12-4 to TRBJ1-3; a possible D gene is TRBD1 (5 bases). The CDR3 sequence is 15 residues long. V was clipped by 6 bases and J by 2 bases, with 14 bases between them. This chain's CDR3 is CASRSQGQPGNTIYF. CDR3 DNA sequence: TGTGCCAGCAGGTCTCAGGGCCAGCCTGGAAACACCATATATTTT.

The chain is built from TRBV4-3 and TRBJ2-2, with TRBD1 matching over 7 bases. This CDR3 has 16 residues. With V trimmed by 4 bases and J by 4 bases, 9 bases remained unmatched. The germline CDR1 and CDR2 sequences are LGHNA and YSLEER. The CDR3 loop is CASSPRQGLGTGELFF. DNA of the CDR3: TGCGCCAGCAGCCCCCGACAGGGCCTGGGCACCGGGGAGCTGTTTTTT.

In its sample, this clonotype was seen a few times. CDR3 region: CASSQEPSAVITEAFF. For the CDR3, the DNA is TGCGCCAGCAGCCAAGAGCCCAGTGCAGTAATCACTGAAGCTTTCTTT. The chain links TRBV4-1 to TRBJ1-1; D is ambiguous. Per the germline V gene, CDR1 is MGHRA and CDR2 is YSYEKL. The CDR3 is 16 amino acids. The V end was cut by 0 bases, the J end by 4 bases, with 15 bases between.

Worth noting for this clonotype: At one of its ends the junction is not consistent with the germline gene, which may arise from a read error. The J gene is TRBJ2-2, the V gene TRBV18, with 9 bases identical to TRBD2. The CDR3 runs to 17 residues. CDR1 and CDR2 from the germline V gene are KGHSH and LQKENI. The CDR3 nucleotides read TGTGCCAGCACACCACAGGCTAGCGGGGCAAACACCGGGGAGCTGTTTTTT. Translated: CASTPQASGANTGELFF.

As to this clonotype: One end of the junction varies from germline; a read error may be responsible. The rearrangement uses TRBV20-1 and TRBJ2-4; 7 positions agree with TRBD2. Germline assignment: CDR1 DFQATT and CDR2 SNEGSKA (reference sequence). This CDR3 contains 16 residues. CDR3 in amino acids: CCARDLVRGTKNIQYF. The CDR3 nucleotides are TGCTGTGCTAGAGATCTAGTGCGGGGGACCAAAAACATTCAGTACTTC.